What follows are 10 T cell receptor beta chains derived from one specimen sequenced in a study of blood T cell repertoires in COVID-19. Assay used: immunoSEQ multiplex PCR; TCRdb lists only in-frame clones, some missing. In the table there are tens of thousands of clones, around 83% of which are singletons. The sample was peripheral blood. Every receptor here comes from a woman aged 60 to 75 with acute or convalescent COVID-19.

This clone came up a few times. The rearrangement links TRBV2 to TRBJ2-3, with TRBD2 matching 8 bases. J was trimmed by 4 bases and V by 1 base; bases with no gene match: 10. Looked up from germline, CDR1 is SNHLY and CDR2 is FYNNEI. This CDR3 is 17 amino acids long. CDR3 nucleotide sequence: TGTGCCAGCAGTGAAGGGCGGGGGGCCGTTGCCGCAGATACGCAGTATTTT. Translation: CASSEGRGAVAADTQYF.

This chain links TRBV7-7 with TRBJ1-4; D is unclear. The germline gives CDR1 SSHAT, CDR2 FNYEAQ (reference sequence). The CDR3 is 15 residues long. V shed 5 bases and J shed 3 bases, with 13 bases lying between them. The chain's CDR3 is CASSPLGSSNEKLFF. CDR3 DNA: TGTGCCAGCAGCCCACTAGGCAGCTCTAATGAAAAACTGTTTTTT.

This clone was observed once. This rearrangement joins TRBV28 to TRBJ1-5; D perhaps matches TRBD1 (5 bases). CDR1 MDHEN and CDR2 SYDVKM come from the germline V gene. V shed 6 bases and J shed 0 bases, with 9 bases lying between them. CDR3 size: 14 residues. The CDR3 DNA sequence: TGTGCCAGCAGCCGGGGGAATAGCAATCAGCCCCAGCATTTT. Translating it yields CASSRGNSNQPQHF.

The chain uses TRBV18 and TRBJ1-6; no clear D gene. The CDR3 has 15 residues. CDR1 KGHSH and CDR2 LQKENI come from the germline V gene. Trimming took off 3 bases at V and 0 bases at J, with 6 bases between the two ends. The chain's CDR3 is CASSPGSSYNSPLHF. The CDR3 region has the DNA TGTGCCAGCTCACCGGGGAGCTCCTATAATTCACCCCTCCACTTT.

This clone has just a few counts. The chain recombines TRBV6-5 with TRBJ1-1; 9 bases fit TRBD1. With 0 bases clipped from V and 6 bases from J, the junction kept 8 bases outside the gene matches. Germline CDR1 is MNHEY and CDR2 is SVGAGI. The CDR3 has 16 residues. The DNA of the CDR3 is TGTGCCAGCAGTTACTCACAGGGGGCGAGGTCCGCTGAAGCTTTCTTT. It codes for CASSYSQGARSAEAFF.

V gene TRBV6-5 combines with J gene TRBJ1-1, with D unresolved. The CDR3 is 14 residues long. V lost 5 bases and J lost 3, with 13 bases in between. Germline lookup yields CDR1 MNHEY and CDR2 SVGAGI. The CDR3 coding sequence is TGTGCCAGCAGTCAACGAACAGCTTACACTGAAGCTTTCTTT. This encodes CASSQRTAYTEAFF.

The CDR3 sequence is CASRLQGTEAFF. CDR3 nucleotide sequence: TGTGCCAGCAGATTACAGGGTACTGAAGCTTTCTTT. The chain recombines TRBV6-6 with TRBJ1-1; D possibly corresponds to TRBD1 (6 bases). This CDR3 region has 12 residues. V shed 6 bases and J shed 5 bases, with 10 bases lying between them. The V gene's germline CDR1 is MNHNY and CDR2 SVGAGI (reference sequence).

This chain links TRBV5-1 with TRBJ1-4, with a possible D match to TRBD1 (6 bases). The germline V and J ends were trimmed by 2 bases and 4 bases, with 15 bases remaining between them. The V gene's germline CDR1 is SGHRS and CDR2 YFSETQ. CDR3 length: 16 amino acids. The CDR3 here is CASSFGQGSFNEKLFF. The CDR3 DNA follows: TGCGCCAGCAGCTTTGGCCAGGGGAGTTTTAATGAAAAACTGTTTTTT.

The rearrangement joins TRBV30 to TRBJ2-3; D unresolved. The CDR3 is made up of 12 amino acids. CDR1 and CDR2 from the germline V gene are GTSNPN and SVGIG (reference sequence). Trimming stripped 4 bases from V and 1 base from J, with 6 bases between. The CDR3 DNA is TGTGCCTGGATCCCGGGCACAGATACGCAGTATTTT. Translated, it gives CAWIPGTDTQYF.

The rearrangement joins TRBV12-5 to TRBJ2-2; D possibly corresponds to TRBD1 (6 bases). Germline V gives CDR1 LGHNT, CDR2 FRNRAP. This CDR3 is built from 15 residues. V was cut by 0 bases and J by 5 bases, with 10 bases left in between. The CDR3 coding sequence is TGTGCTAGTGGTTTGGTACAGGGTTGGACCGGGGAGCTGTTTTTT. Protein: CASGLVQGWTGELFF.